This T cell receptor (beta chain) stems from a study of vaccination effects on CD4 cells after COVID-19. In the study overall: Viral peptide pool expansion of antigen-specific CD4+ T cells preceded sequencing in the ViraFEST assay.

Sequencing was performed with immunoSEQ multiplex PCR; in TCRdb, only in-frame clones are kept and a portion is missing. The profile shows 30,000 to 40,000 clones, more than 75% of them singletons. The CDR3 is 16 amino acids. Germline-derived CDR1 and CDR2 are MGHRA and YSYEKL. V was trimmed by 3 bases and J by 5 bases, leaving 14 bases between them. As to this clone: Its antigen remains unknown.

After roughly 10 days in culture, the CD4+ T cells were isolated. Whole-study findings and limits: Marked contraction was observed in infection-induced and vaccine-induced clones late after vaccination.

V usage is TRBV4-1 and J usage is TRBJ1-6, with D perhaps TRBD1 (5 bases). The specimen comprised CD4+ T cells from PBMCs cultured without peptide, sampled before COVID-19 vaccination. This sequence was found in a human donor who received a COVID-19 vaccine. The CDR3: CASSQTGTENNSPLHF. CDR3 bases: TGCGCCAGCAGCCAGACCGGGACGGAGAATAATTCACCCCTCCACTTT.